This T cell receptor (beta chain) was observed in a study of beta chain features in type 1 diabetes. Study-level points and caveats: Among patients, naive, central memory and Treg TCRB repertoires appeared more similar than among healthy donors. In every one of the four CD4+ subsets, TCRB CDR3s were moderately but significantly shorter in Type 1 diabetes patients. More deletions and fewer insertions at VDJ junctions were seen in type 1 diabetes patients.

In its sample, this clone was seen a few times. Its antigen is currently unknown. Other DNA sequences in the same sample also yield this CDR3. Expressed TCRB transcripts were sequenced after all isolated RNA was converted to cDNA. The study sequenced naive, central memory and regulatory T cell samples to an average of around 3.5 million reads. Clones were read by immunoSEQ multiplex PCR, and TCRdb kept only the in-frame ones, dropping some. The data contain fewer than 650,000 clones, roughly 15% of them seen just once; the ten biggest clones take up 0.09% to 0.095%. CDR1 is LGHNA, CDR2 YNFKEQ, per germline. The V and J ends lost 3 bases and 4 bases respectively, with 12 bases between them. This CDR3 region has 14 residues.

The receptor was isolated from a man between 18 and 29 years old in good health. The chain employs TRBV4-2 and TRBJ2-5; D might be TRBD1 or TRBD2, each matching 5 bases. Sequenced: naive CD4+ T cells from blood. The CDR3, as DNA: TGTGCCAGCAGCCAGGTCCGGGGCGGAGAGACCCAGTACTTC. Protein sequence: CASSQVRGGETQYF.